A selection of T cell receptor beta chains follows, all from one sample in a study of blood T cell repertoires in COVID-19. Measured with immunoSEQ multiplex PCR; TCRdb has only the in-frame clones, and not every one. The repertoire consists of more than 110,000 clones, with approximately 84% occurring once and the leading ten covering about 5.8%. The sample was peripheral blood. The origin of the receptors is a human donor in a cohort sampled during active COVID-19. Each CDR3 is given with its conserved first and last residue. D genes are given only for firm matches. Where a row states a size, it is once, few, many or the class of an expanded clone; other rows omit it.

>TRBV12-3/TRBV12-4|.|TRBJ1-4|.
CASSGGTNEKLFF
TGTGCCAGCAGCGGAGGCACTAATGAAAAACTGTTTTTT
>TRBV21-1|.|TRBJ2-1|.
CASHRGRPNNEQFF
TGTGCCAGCCACCGGGGGAGGCCTAACAATGAGCAGTTCTTC
>TRBV7-2|.|TRBJ1-2|.
CASSHRKYGYTF
TGTGCCAGCAGCCACAGGAAGTATGGCTACACCTTC
>TRBV19|.|TRBJ1-5|.
CASSREGQNQPQHF
TGTGCCAGTAGTAGGGAAGGACAGAATCAGCCCCAGCATTTT
>TRBV7-2|TRBD1|TRBJ2-1|few
CASSPPGQGGSEQFF
TGTGCCAGCAGCCCACCCGGACAGGGCGGGTCTGAGCAGTTCTTC
>TRBV5-5|TRBD1|TRBJ1-2|.
CASSLVTGYGYTF
TGTGCCAGCAGCTTGGTGACAGGGTATGGCTACACCTTC
>TRBV18|TRBD1|TRBJ1-6|.
CASSATGGDSPLHF
TGTGCCAGCTCAGCGACAGGGGGCGATTCACCCCTCCACTTT
>TRBV12-3/TRBV12-4|TRBD1|TRBJ1-5|.
CASTPGGGKPQHF
TGTGCCAGCACTCCTGGAGGGGGCAAGCCCCAGCATTTT
>TRBV19|.|TRBJ2-1|.
CASSVYSGEGLGEQFF
TGTGCCAGTAGTGTCTACTCAGGGGAGGGTTTGGGTGAGCAGTTCTTC
>TRBV2|.|TRBJ1-5|.
CASTQFSNQPQHF
TGTGCCAGCACACAGTTTAGCAATCAGCCCCAGCATTTT
>TRBV5-1|.|TRBJ2-7|.
CASSGTGGEQYF
TGCGCCAGCAGCGGAACAGGTGGCGAGCAGTACTTC
>TRBV7-2|TRBD2|TRBJ2-5|few
CASSLSLAVKETQYF
TGTGCCAGCAGCTTGAGCCTAGCGGTCAAAGAGACCCAGTACTTC
>TRBV29-1|.|TRBJ1-4|.
CSVRDRLTNEKLFF
TGCAGCGTTCGCGACAGGCTAACTAATGAAAAACTGTTTTTT
>TRBV7-8|.|TRBJ1-3|.
CASSSTRTTNSGNTIYF
TGTGCCAGCAGCTCAACTCGGACAACGAACTCTGGAAACACCATATATTTT
>TRBV6-2/TRBV6-3|TRBD1|TRBJ2-7|.
CASSLSDRAREQYF
TGTGCCAGCAGCCTCAGCGACAGGGCCCGCGAGCAGTACTTC
>TRBV6-7|TRBD1|TRBJ2-7|.
CASSHASGTGGHEQYF
TGTGCCAGCAGTCACGCTTCCGGGACAGGGGGCCACGAGCAGTACTTC
>TRBV19|.|TRBJ2-3|.
CASSMGRADTQYF
TGTGCCAGTAGTATGGGCAGGGCAGATACGCAGTATTTT
>TRBV6-5|.|TRBJ1-1|.
CASSKRKGGYTEAFF
TGTGCCAGCAGTAAACGCAAAGGGGGATACACTGAAGCTTTCTTT
>TRBV19|TRBD1|TRBJ1-2|.
CASSIRGQETNYGYTF
TGTGCCAGTAGTATCCGAGGACAGGAAACTAACTATGGCTACACCTTC
>TRBV6-6|TRBD2|TRBJ2-1|.
CASSSSGGAAEQFF
TGTGCCAGCAGTTCTAGCGGGGGGGCGGCTGAGCAGTTCTTC
>TRBV27|.|TRBJ2-4|.
CASSLIGRAKNIQYF
TGTGCCAGCAGTTTAATTGGGAGGGCCAAAAACATTCAGTACTTC
>TRBV6-5|TRBD1|TRBJ1-1|.
CASSYGQGGPPAEAFF
TGTGCCAGCAGTTATGGACAGGGGGGACCCCCGGCCGAAGCTTTCTTT
>TRBV30|.|TRBJ1-3|.
CAWSTAGVSGNTIYF
TGTGCCTGGAGTACTGCCGGAGTCTCTGGAAACACCATATATTTT
>TRBV12-3/TRBV12-4|TRBD2|TRBJ2-5|.
CASSSGGRAQYF
TGTGCCAGCAGTTCGGGGGGGCGCGCCCAGTACTTC
>TRBV30|.|TRBJ1-1|.
CASVGEMNTEAFF
TGTGCCTCTGTTGGGGAGATGAACACTGAAGCTTTCTTT
>TRBV9|.|TRBJ2-2|.
CASSVTDSTGELFF
TGTGCCAGCAGCGTGACAGATTCCACCGGGGAGCTGTTTTTT
>TRBV12-3/TRBV12-4|.|TRBJ1-1|.
CASRPGEIKAFF
TGTGCCAGCAGGCCAGGGGAGATTAAGGCTTTCTTT
>TRBV5-1|TRBD2|TRBJ2-7|.
CASSPRAGGLNEQYF
TGCGCCAGCAGCCCTCGAGCGGGGGGGCTTAACGAGCAGTACTTC
>TRBV19|TRBD1|TRBJ1-5|.
CASTRDRGLQPQHF
TGTGCCAGTACCCGGGACAGGGGGCTTCAGCCCCAGCATTTT
>TRBV4-2|TRBD2|TRBJ2-3|.
CASSDGSGGYSTDTQYF
TGTGCCAGCAGCGACGGAAGCGGGGGGTATAGCACAGATACGCAGTATTTT
>TRBV5-1|TRBD1|TRBJ2-2|.
CASTSRTGGTGELFF
TGCGCCAGCACCTCCCGGACAGGGGGGACCGGGGAGCTGTTTTTT
>TRBV10-3|.|TRBJ2-7|.
CAMGRGAPYEQYF
TGTGCCATGGGGCGGGGTGCCCCCTACGAGCAGTACTTC
>TRBV30|.|TRBJ2-2|.
CAWTFTGELFF
TGTGCCTGGACGTTCACCGGGGAGCTGTTTTTT
>TRBV7-8|.|TRBJ1-1|.
CASLPGRANTEAFF
TGTGCCAGCTTACCCGGGAGGGCGAACACTGAAGCTTTCTTT
>TRBV6-4|TRBD2|TRBJ2-1|.
CASSRVGSAGGAYNEQFF
TGTGCCAGCAGTCGGGTGGGCTCCGCCGGGGGGGCCTACAATGAGCAGTTCTTC
>TRBV7-2|TRBD2|TRBJ2-3|.
CASSSTSGRGSDTQYF
TGTGCCAGCAGCTCGACTAGCGGAAGAGGATCAGATACGCAGTATTTT
>TRBV2|TRBD2|TRBJ2-3|.
CASSVGTSGTDTQYF
TGTGCCAGCAGTGTGGGGACTAGCGGCACAGATACGCAGTATTTT
>TRBV15|.|TRBJ1-1|once
CATSRNREENTEAFF
TGTGCCACCAGCAGAAACCGGGAGGAGAACACTGAAGCTTTCTTT
>TRBV7-2|TRBD1|TRBJ1-2|once
CASIPQGQGYGYTF
TGTGCCAGCATCCCACAGGGGCAGGGGTATGGCTACACCTTC
>TRBV13|.|TRBJ2-7|.
CASSPRVSSYEQYF
TGTGCCAGCAGCCCCAGGGTCAGCTCCTACGAGCAGTACTTC
>TRBV18|.|TRBJ1-4|.
CASSRQADNEKLFF
TGTGCCAGCAGTAGACAGGCTGATAATGAAAAACTGTTTTTT
>TRBV12-3/TRBV12-4|.|TRBJ2-5|.
CASSPGDGETQYF
TGTGCCAGCAGCCCAGGGGACGGGGAGACCCAGTACTTC
>TRBV28|TRBD1|TRBJ2-7|.
CASSLRTGDYEQYF
TGTGCCAGCAGTTTAAGGACAGGGGACTACGAGCAGTACTTC
>TRBV11-2|TRBD1|TRBJ2-3|.
CASSLGAGGTDTQYF
TGTGCCAGCAGCTTAGGGGCAGGGGGAACAGATACGCAGTATTTT
>TRBV7-3|TRBD2|TRBJ2-3|few
CASSSRAGRTDTQYF
TGTGCCAGCAGCTCCAGAGCGGGGCGCACAGATACGCAGTATTTT
>TRBV7-9|TRBD1|TRBJ1-3|.
CASSLGTGPRGNTIYF
TGTGCCAGCAGCTTAGGGACAGGCCCCCGGGGAAACACCATATATTTT
>TRBV11-2|.|TRBJ1-3|.
CASSPFLRGDTIYF
TGTGCCAGCAGCCCTTTTCTCAGGGGAGACACCATATATTTT